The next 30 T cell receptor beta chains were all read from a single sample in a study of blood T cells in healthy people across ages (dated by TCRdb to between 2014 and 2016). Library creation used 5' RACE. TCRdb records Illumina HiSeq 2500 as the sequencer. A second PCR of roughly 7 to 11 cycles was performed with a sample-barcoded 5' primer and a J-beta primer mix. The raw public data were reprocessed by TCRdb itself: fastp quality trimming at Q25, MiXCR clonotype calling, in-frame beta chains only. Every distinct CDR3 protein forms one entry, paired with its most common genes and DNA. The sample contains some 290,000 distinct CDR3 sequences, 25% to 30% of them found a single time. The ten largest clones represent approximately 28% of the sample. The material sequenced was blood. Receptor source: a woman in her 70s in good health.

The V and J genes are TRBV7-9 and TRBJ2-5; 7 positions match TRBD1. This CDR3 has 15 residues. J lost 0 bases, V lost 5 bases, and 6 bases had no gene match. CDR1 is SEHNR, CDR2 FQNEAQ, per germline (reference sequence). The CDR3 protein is CASSQDRVNQETQYF. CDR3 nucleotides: TGTGCCAGCAGCCAAGACAGGGTGAACCAAGAGACCCAGTACTTC.

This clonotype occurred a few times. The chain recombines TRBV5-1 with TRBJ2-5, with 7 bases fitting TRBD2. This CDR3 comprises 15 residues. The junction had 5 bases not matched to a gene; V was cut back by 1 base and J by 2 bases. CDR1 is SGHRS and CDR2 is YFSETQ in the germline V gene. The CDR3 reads CASSLYRGEQETQYF. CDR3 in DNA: TGCGCCAGCAGCTTGTATCGGGGGGAACAAGAGACCCAGTACTTC. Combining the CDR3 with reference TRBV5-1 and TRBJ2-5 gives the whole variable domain KAGVTQTPRYLIKTRGQQVTLSCSPISGHRSVSWYQQTPGQGLQFLFEYFSETQRNKGNFPGRFSGRQFSNSRSEMNVSTLELGDSALYLCASSLYRGEQETQYFGPGTRLLVL.

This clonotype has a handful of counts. The chain's CDR3 is CASSPGWRLGTQYF. CDR3 DNA: TGTGCCAGCAGCCCTGGGTGGCGATTGGGGACCCAGTACTTC. The genes are TRBV28 and TRBJ2-5; D uncertain. The CDR3 is 14 amino acids. CDR1 and CDR2 from the germline V gene are MDHEN and SYDVKM. Deletions cut 6 bases from V and 7 bases from J, with 18 bases between.

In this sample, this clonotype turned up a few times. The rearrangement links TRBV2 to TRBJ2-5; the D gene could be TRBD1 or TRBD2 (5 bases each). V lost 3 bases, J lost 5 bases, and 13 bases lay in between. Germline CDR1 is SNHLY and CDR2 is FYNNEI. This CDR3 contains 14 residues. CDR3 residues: CASSDPNWGETQYF. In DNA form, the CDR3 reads TGTGCCAGCAGTGATCCTAATTGGGGGGAGACCCAGTACTTC.

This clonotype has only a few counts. The CDR3 DNA sequence: TGTGCCAGCAGTGTCCCAAATTCACCCCTCCACTTT. Protein sequence: CASSVPNSPLHF. The rearrangement joins TRBV2 to TRBJ1-6; no reliable D call. Germline CDR1 SNHLY, CDR2 FYNNEI. The V end was cut by 4 bases, the J end by 7 bases, with 5 bases between. The CDR3 spans 12 residues.

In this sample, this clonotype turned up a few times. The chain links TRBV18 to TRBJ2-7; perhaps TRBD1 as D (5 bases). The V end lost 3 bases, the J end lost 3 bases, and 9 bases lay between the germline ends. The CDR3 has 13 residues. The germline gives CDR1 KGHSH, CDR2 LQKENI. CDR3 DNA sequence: TGTGCCAGCTCACCGACACAGGACTACGAGCAGTACTTC. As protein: CASSPTQDYEQYF.

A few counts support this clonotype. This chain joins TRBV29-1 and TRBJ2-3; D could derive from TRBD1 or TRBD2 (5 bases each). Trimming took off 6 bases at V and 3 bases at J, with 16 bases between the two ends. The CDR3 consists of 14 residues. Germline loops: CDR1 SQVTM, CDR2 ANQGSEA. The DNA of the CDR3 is TGCAGCGTAACCGGGACCATGGGGACAGATACGCAGTATTTT. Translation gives CSVTGTMGTDTQYF.

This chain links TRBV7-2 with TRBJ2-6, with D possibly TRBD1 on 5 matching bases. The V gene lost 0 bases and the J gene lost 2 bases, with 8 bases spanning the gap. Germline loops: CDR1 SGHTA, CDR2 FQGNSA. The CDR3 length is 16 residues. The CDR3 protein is CASSLAIRAGANVLTF. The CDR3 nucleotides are TGTGCCAGCAGCTTAGCGATCAGGGCTGGGGCCAACGTCCTGACTTTC. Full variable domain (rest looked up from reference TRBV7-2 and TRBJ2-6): GAGVSQSPSNKVTEKGKDVELRCDPISGHTALYWYRQSLGQGLEFLIYFQGNSAPDKSGLPSDRFSAERTGGSVSTLTIQRTQQEDSAVYLCASSLAIRAGANVLTFGAGSRLTVL.

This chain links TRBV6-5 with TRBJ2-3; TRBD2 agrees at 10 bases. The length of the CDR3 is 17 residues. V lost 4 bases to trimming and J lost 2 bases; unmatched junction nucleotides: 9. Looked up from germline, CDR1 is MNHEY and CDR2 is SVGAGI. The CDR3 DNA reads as TGTGCCAGCAGTTCCCGGAAACTAGCGGGAAACACAGATACGCAGTATTTT. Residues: CASSSRKLAGNTDTQYF.

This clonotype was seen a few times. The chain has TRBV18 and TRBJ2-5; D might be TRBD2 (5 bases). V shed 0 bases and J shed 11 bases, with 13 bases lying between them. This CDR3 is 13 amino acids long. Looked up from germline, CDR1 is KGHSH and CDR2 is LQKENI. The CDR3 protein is CASSPPRVGEQYF. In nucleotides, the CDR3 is TGTGCCAGCTCACCACCGAGGGTTGGGGAGCAGTACTTC.

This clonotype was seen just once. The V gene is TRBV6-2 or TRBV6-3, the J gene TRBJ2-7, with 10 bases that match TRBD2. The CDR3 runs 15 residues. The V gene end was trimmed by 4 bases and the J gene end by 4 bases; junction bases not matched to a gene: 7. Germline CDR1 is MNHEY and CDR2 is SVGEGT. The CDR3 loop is CASSSRTSGRYEQYF. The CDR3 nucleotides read TGTGCCAGCAGTTCCCGGACTAGCGGAAGATACGAGCAGTACTTC.

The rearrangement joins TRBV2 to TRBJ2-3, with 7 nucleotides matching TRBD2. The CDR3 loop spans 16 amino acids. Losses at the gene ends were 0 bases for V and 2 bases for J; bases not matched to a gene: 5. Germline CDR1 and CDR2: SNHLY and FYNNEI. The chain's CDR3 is CASSEAREYYTDTQYF. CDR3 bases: TGTGCCAGCAGTGAAGCGCGGGAGTACTACACAGATACGCAGTATTTT.

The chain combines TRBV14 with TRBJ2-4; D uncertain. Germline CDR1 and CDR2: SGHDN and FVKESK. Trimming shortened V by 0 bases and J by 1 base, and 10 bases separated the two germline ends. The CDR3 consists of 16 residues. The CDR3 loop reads CASSQDGQFAKNIQYF. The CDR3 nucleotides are TGTGCCAGCAGCCAAGACGGGCAGTTCGCCAAAAACATTCAGTACTTC.

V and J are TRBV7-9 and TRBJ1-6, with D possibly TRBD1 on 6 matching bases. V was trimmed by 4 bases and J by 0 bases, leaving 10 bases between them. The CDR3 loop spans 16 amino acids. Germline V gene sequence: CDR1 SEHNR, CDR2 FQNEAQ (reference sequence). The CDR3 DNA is TGTGCCAGCAGCTCCCCGGGGGCCTCCTATAATTCACCCCTCCACTTT. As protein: CASSSPGASYNSPLHF.

CDR3 residues: CASSLRAGSRPGLFMNTEAFF. The CDR3 coding sequence is TGTGCCAGCAGTTTAAGAGCTGGTAGTCGCCCCGGTCTATTCATGAACACTGAAGCTTTCTTT. The chain employs TRBV27 and TRBJ1-1, with D hard to call. The V gene lost 2 bases and the J gene lost 0 bases, with 28 bases spanning the gap. The CDR3 runs 21 residues. Germline V gene sequence: CDR1 MNHEY, CDR2 SMNVEV (reference sequence).

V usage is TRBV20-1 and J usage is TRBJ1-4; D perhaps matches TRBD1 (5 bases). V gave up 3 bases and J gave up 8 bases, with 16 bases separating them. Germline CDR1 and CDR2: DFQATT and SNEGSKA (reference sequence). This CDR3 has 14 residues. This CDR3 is CSASSEGAGEKLFF. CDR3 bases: TGCAGTGCTAGTTCGGAAGGGGCGGGGGAAAAACTGTTTTTT.

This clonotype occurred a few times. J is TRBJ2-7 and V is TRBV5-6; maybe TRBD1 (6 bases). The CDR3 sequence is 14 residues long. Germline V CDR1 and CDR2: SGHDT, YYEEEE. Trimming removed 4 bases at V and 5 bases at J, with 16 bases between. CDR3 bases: TGTGCCAGCAGCCTACAGGGATCCCCGCACGAGCAGTACTTC. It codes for CASSLQGSPHEQYF.

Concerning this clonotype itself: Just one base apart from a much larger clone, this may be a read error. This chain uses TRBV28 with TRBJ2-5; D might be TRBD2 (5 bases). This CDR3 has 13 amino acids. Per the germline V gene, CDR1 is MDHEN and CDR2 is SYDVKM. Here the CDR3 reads CASSPGFQETRYF. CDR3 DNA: TGTGCCAGCAGTCCGGGGTTTCAAGAGACCCGGTACTTC.

CDR3 in amino acids: CSVGGGAGPEETQYF. The CDR3 region has the DNA TGCAGCGTCGGCGGGGGAGCCGGGCCTGAAGAGACCCAGTACTTC. The chain joins TRBV29-1 to TRBJ2-5; TRBD2 matches 7 bases. Trimming at V came to 6 bases and at J to 3 bases, leaving 13 bases not matched to a gene. The CDR3 contains 15 residues. The V gene's germline CDR1 is SQVTM and CDR2 ANQGSEA.

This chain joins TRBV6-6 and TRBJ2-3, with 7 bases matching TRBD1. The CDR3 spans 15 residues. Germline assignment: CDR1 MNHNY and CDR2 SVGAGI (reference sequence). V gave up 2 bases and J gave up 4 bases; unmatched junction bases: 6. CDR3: CASSYLTGVADTQYF. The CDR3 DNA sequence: TGTGCCAGCAGTTACCTCACAGGGGTCGCAGATACGCAGTATTTT.

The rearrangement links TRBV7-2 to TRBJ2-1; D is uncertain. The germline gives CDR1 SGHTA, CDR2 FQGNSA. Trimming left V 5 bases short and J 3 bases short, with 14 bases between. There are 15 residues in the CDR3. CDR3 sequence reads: CASSPGHAVYNEQFF. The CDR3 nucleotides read TGTGCCAGCAGCCCGGGTCACGCCGTCTACAATGAGCAGTTCTTC.

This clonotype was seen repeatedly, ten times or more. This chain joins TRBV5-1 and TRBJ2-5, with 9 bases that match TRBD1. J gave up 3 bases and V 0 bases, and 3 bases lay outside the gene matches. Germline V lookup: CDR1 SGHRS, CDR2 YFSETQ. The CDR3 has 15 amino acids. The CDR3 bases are TGCGCCAGCAGCTTGGCCAGACAGGGGGAAGAGACCCAGTACTTC. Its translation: CASSLARQGEETQYF.

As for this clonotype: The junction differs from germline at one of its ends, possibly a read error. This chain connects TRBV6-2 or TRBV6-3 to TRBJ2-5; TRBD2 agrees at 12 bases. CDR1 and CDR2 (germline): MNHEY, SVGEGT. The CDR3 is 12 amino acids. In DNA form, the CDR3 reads TGTGCCAGCAGCTCTAGCGGGAGGGCCCCGTTCTTC. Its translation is CASSSSGRAPFF.

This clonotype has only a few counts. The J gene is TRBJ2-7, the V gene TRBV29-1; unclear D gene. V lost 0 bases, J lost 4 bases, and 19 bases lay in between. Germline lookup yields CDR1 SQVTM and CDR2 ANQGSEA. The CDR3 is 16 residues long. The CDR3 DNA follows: TGCAGCGTTGAAGATCCTACGGGCCACTCCATGTACGAGCAGTACTTC. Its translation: CSVEDPTGHSMYEQYF.

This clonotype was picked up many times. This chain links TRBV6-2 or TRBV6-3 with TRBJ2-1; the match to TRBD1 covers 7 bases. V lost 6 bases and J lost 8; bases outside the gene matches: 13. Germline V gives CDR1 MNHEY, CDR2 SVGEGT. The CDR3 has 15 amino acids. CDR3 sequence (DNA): TGTGCCAGCAGGAACAGGGGCCCTTTTGACTATGAGCAGTTCTTC. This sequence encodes CASRNRGPFDYEQFF.

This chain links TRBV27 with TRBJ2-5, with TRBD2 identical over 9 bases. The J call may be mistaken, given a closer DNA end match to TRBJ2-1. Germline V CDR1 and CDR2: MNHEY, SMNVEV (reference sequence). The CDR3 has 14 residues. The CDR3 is CASSFASGINEQFF. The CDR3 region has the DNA TGTGCCAGCAGTTTCGCTAGCGGGATAAATGAGCAGTTCTTC.

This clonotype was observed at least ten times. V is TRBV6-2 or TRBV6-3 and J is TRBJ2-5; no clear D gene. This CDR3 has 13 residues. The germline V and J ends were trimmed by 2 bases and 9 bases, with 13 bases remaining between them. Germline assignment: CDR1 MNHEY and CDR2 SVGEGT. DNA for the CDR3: TGTGCCAGCAGTTACGATGGCTTTGGGGCCCAGTACTTC. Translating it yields CASSYDGFGAQYF.

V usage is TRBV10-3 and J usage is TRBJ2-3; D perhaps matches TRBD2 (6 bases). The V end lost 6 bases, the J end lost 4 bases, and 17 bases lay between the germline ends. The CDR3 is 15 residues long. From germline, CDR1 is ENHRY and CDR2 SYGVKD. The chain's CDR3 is CAISAGLGQPDTQYF. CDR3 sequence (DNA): TGTGCCATCAGCGCGGGGCTTGGGCAGCCAGATACGCAGTATTTT.

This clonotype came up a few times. The CDR3: CASSFTTGFRTYEQYF. In nucleotides, the CDR3 is TGCGCCAGCAGCTTTACTACAGGGTTTCGTACCTACGAGCAGTACTTC. This rearrangement joins TRBV5-1 to TRBJ2-5, with D perhaps TRBD1 (6 bases). The DNA end is a closer match to TRBJ2-7, so the J assignment may be wrong. The CDR3 consists of 16 residues. From germline, CDR1 is SGHRS and CDR2 YFSETQ.

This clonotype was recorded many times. The CDR3 protein is CSARSRLLSAAGDNEQFF. DNA for the CDR3: TGCAGTGCCCGTTCGAGACTATTGTCCGCAGCAGGGGACAATGAGCAGTTCTTC. The chain uses TRBV20-1 and TRBJ2-1; TRBD1 is a possible D gene (6 bases). Looked up from germline, CDR1 is DFQATT and CDR2 is SNEGSKA (reference sequence). CDR3 length equals 18 residues. The V end was cut by 6 bases, the J end by 5 bases, with 29 bases between.